These 15 T cell receptor beta chains were all obtained from the same sample, sequenced in a study of T-cell reconstitution after alpha-beta-depleted transplantation in children. Researchers prepared the TCRbeta library using unique molecular identifiers, the study reports. TCRdb processed the PCR reads anew with MiXCR; each CDR3 protein has one entry. The sample yields approximately 500,000 distinct CDR3 sequences, about 10% seen once. Sequences were derived from PBMCs, sampled before TCRalphabeta/CD19-depleted stem cell transplant. These receptors were taken from a child aged 2 to 10 with inherited bone marrow failure, due to receive a stem cell transplant.

This clonotype was detected many times. This sequence joins TRBV7-2 and TRBJ2-5, with D unclear. The length of the CDR3 is 14 residues. Germline assignment: CDR1 SGHTA and CDR2 FQGNSA. V lost 5 bases and J 5 bases, leaving 15 bases between the germline ends. CDR3 amino acids: CASSPVGRGETQYF. CDR3 coding DNA: TGTGCCAGCAGCCCCGTTGGCCGAGGCGAGACCCAGTACTTC.

The genes are TRBV5-1 and TRBJ1-1; D might be TRBD1 (6 bases). The V gene lost 5 bases and the J gene lost 1 base, with 18 bases spanning the gap. Germline V gene lookup returns CDR1 SGHRS and CDR2 YFSETQ. The CDR3 is 16 amino acids. As DNA, the CDR3 is TGCGCCAGCAGGTCGGCCGGTTGGGGGGCGAACACTGAAGCTTTCTTT. Its translation is CASRSAGWGANTEAFF.

This clonotype was observed at least ten times. The gene calls are TRBV27 and TRBJ2-7, with TRBD2 as a possible D gene (6 bases). Germline V gene sequence: CDR1 MNHEY, CDR2 SMNVEV (reference sequence). Between the trimmed V and J ends, which lost 1 base and 0 bases, there was a span of 7 bases. The CDR3 runs 14 residues. CDR3 residues: CASSLYGSSYEQYF. CDR3 bases: TGTGCCAGCAGTTTATACGGGAGCTCCTACGAGCAGTACTTC.

This clonotype occurred many times. The rearrangement links TRBV7-9 to TRBJ2-1; 12 nucleotides align to TRBD2. The CDR3 totals 15 residues. V gave up 5 bases and J gave up 7 bases; unmatched junction bases: 6. Germline loops: CDR1 SEHNR, CDR2 FQNEAQ (reference sequence). CDR3 in DNA: TGTGCCAGCAGCGTCGCCGGGACTAGCGGGAATGAGCAGTTCTTC. Residues: CASSVAGTSGNEQFF. Supplemented by reference TRBV7-9 and TRBJ2-1, the full variable domain reads DTGVSQNPRHKITKRGQNVTFRCDPISEHNRLYWYRQTLGQGPEFLTYFQNEAQLEKSRLLSDRFSAERPKGSFSTLEIQRTEQGDSAMYLCASSVAGTSGNEQFFGPGTRLTVL.

This clonotype was seen many times. The chain is built from TRBV5-5 and TRBJ1-1; 8 bases align to TRBD1. The CDR3 is made up of 17 amino acids. V shed 4 bases, J shed 1 base, and the junction held 12 bases outside the gene matches. The germline CDR1 and CDR2 sequences are SGHKS and YYEKEE (reference sequence). The CDR3, as DNA: TGTGCCAGCAGCCCGGACTTGACAGGGGCCCCGAACACTGAAGCTTTCTTT. Amino acid sequence: CASSPDLTGAPNTEAFF.

The sample holds a few counts of this clonotype. J is TRBJ2-3 and V is TRBV5-1; no definite D call. The V gene's germline CDR1 is SGHRS and CDR2 YFSETQ. V was pared by 0 bases and J by 5 bases, with 7 bases between. This CDR3 has 13 amino acids. CDR3 sequence (DNA): TGCGCCAGCAGCTTGGAGGTGCAAGATACGCAGTATTTT. This encodes CASSLEVQDTQYF.

The chain carries TRBV28 and TRBJ2-1; D is uncertain. The CDR3 has 14 amino acids. Germline V gene lookup returns CDR1 MDHEN and CDR2 SYDVKM. Trimming took 9 bases from V and 2 from J, leaving 14 bases between them. CDR3 loop: CASKSVETYNEQFF. CDR3 nucleotides: TGTGCCAGTAAGAGCGTAGAGACCTACAATGAGCAGTTCTTC. The whole variable domain, filled in from reference TRBV28 and TRBJ2-1, reads DVKVTQSSRYLVKRTGEKVFLECVQDMDHENMFWYRQDPGLGLRLIYFSYDVKMKEKGDIPEGYSVSREKKERFSLILESASTNQTSMYLCASKSVETYNEQFFGPGTRLTVL.

This chain joins TRBV9 and TRBJ2-7; the D gene could be TRBD1 or TRBD2 (7 bases each). CDR3 length equals 15 residues. Germline V lookup: CDR1 SGDLS, CDR2 YYNGEE. V was pared by 3 bases and J by 4 bases, with 17 bases between. DNA of the CDR3: TGTGCCAGCAGCGGCAGCACAGGGGAGGGTTACGAGCAGTACTTC. Translation: CASSGSTGEGYEQYF.

The gene calls are TRBV4-2 and TRBJ2-7, with 8 bases identical to TRBD1. V dropped 4 bases and J dropped 6; count of bases not matched to a gene: 11. The CDR3 length is 15 residues. CDR1 LGHNA and CDR2 YNFKEQ come from the germline V gene. The CDR3 region is CASSPPLDRASEQYF. As DNA, the CDR3 is TGTGCCAGCAGCCCCCCTTTGGACAGGGCTAGCGAGCAGTACTTC.

This clonotype occurred many times. This chain uses TRBV7-2 with TRBJ1-4; 10 nucleotides match TRBD1. The CDR3 has 15 residues. Germline V gene data show CDR1 as SGHTA and CDR2 as FQGNSA. V was pared by 5 bases and J by 6 bases, with 6 bases of the junction left unmatched. The CDR3 spells CASSPDGTGDEKLFF. In DNA, the CDR3 is TGTGCCAGCAGCCCCGACGGGACAGGGGATGAAAAACTGTTTTTT.

This clonotype came up many times. V and J are TRBV5-1 and TRBJ2-1; 15 nucleotides line up with TRBD2. Germline V CDR1 and CDR2: SGHRS, YFSETQ. The CDR3 has 17 residues. The V segment lost 4 bases and the J segment 1 base; nucleotides outside the gene matches: 3. The CDR3 nucleotides read TGCGCCAGCAGCAGAGGACTAGCGGGAGGGTCCTACAATGAGCAGTTCTTC. Amino acid sequence: CASSRGLAGGSYNEQFF.

Note on this clonotype: One end of the junction varies from germline; a read error may be responsible. The CDR3 region has the DNA TGTGCCATCAGTTTAATCGTCGCGCTAGGTCGTGGCTCCTACAATGAGCAGTTCTTC. Translated: CAISLIVALGRGSYNEQFF. The chain couples TRBV12-3 or TRBV12-4 to TRBJ2-1; D remains ambiguous. The CDR3 spans 19 residues.

This clonotype was seen more than once but under ten times. V usage is TRBV6-5 and J usage is TRBJ2-3; D unresolved. The germline V gene encodes CDR1 MNHEY and CDR2 SVGAGI. The CDR3 covers 15 residues. Trimming removed 3 bases from V and 0 bases from J, with 10 bases in between. DNA of the CDR3: TGTGCCAGCAGTTATATGGCGTTGAGCACAGATACGCAGTATTTT. Residues: CASSYMALSTDTQYF.

Many counts were recorded for this clonotype. The chain employs TRBV12-3 or TRBV12-4 and TRBJ1-1; tentatively, D is TRBD1 (5 bases). The germline V and J ends were trimmed by 5 bases and 9 bases, with 19 bases remaining between them. The CDR3 sequence is 14 residues long. CDR3: CASSPPGPHNQAFF. The DNA for the CDR3 is TGTGCCAGCAGTCCCCCGGGACCTCACAACCAAGCTTTCTTT.

This clonotype has ten or more counts. V and J are TRBV4-2 and TRBJ2-3, with 9 positions matching TRBD2. This CDR3 spans 19 amino acids. V dropped 0 bases and J dropped 5; count of bases not matched to a gene: 15. The germline gives CDR1 LGHNA, CDR2 YNFKEQ. The CDR3, as DNA: TGTGCCAGCAGCCAAGAGCCTCTCGCGGGAGGGCCATCAGTAGATACGCAGTATTTT. It specifies CASSQEPLAGGPSVDTQYF.